This T cell receptor (beta chain) comes out of a study of control samples from healthy donors and cancer patients. Profiled with immunoSEQ multiplex PCR; TCRdb holds only in-frame clones, not every one. Among tens of thousands of clones listed, over 65% were seen once. CDR3 size: 17 residues. The ends lost 5 bases at V and 1 base at J; junction bases unmatched: 9. CDR1 SGHDT and CDR2 YYEEEE come from the germline V gene. Sequencing used blood. The receptor's source is a man in his sixties in good health. The genes are TRBV5-6 and TRBJ1-3, with 10 bases that match TRBD1. The CDR3 region is CASSRPRGQGSGNTIYF. The CDR3 bases are TGTGCCAGCAGTCGACCTAGGGGACAGGGGTCTGGAAACACCATATATTTT.